Listed here are 12 T cell receptor beta chains from one sample, sequenced in a study of blood T cells in healthy people across ages (dated by TCRdb to between 2014 and 2017). The protocol used for the library was 5' RACE. TCRdb lists the instrument as Illumina HiSeq 2500. The second PCR ran for roughly 6 to 11 cycles and used a J-beta primer mix along with a sample-barcoded 5' primer. TCRdb itself trimmed the public reads at Q25 with fastp, ran MiXCR and retained productive beta chains. CDR3 protein duplicates are merged, each entry listing the most common genes and DNA. This sample holds about 1.4 million distinct CDR3 sequences; 59% were observed only once. The ten largest clones capture 6.5% to 8% of the sample. The sequenced sample consisted of blood. The receptors stem from a man younger than 30 in good health.

The genes are TRBV5-1 and TRBJ1-6; D not certain. CDR1 and CDR2 (germline): SGHRS, YFSETQ. CDR3 length: 15 residues. V was shortened by 5 bases and J by 5 bases, with 14 bases between the two germline ends. CDR3 region: CASRSSGLDNSPLHF. The CDR3, as DNA: TGCGCCAGCAGATCCTCCGGACTGGATAATTCACCCCTCCACTTT.

This chain links TRBV28 with TRBJ2-1; perhaps TRBD2 as D (5 bases). CDR1 is MDHEN and CDR2 is SYDVKM in the germline V gene. V shed 3 bases and J shed 7 bases, with 13 bases lying between them. This CDR3 has 14 residues. The CDR3 protein is CASSFPGSGNEQFF. CDR3 DNA sequence: TGTGCCAGCAGTTTCCCTGGTTCGGGGAATGAGCAGTTCTTC.

The CDR3 spells CSVEDWGSGYTF. Here the CDR3 DNA reads TGCAGCGTTGAAGATTGGGGGAGTGGCTACACCTTC. The V and J genes are TRBV29-1 and TRBJ1-2, with D possibly being TRBD1 (5 bases). Germline V gives CDR1 SQVTM, CDR2 ANQGSEA. Deletions cut 0 bases from V and 7 bases from J, with 9 bases between. This CDR3 spans 12 amino acids.

This clonotype has a handful of counts. This chain uses TRBV2 with TRBJ2-7, with TRBD1 identical over 7 bases. This CDR3 comprises 13 residues. Trimming removed 1 base from V and 6 bases from J; junction bases left unmatched: 3. CDR1 and CDR2 from the germline V gene are SNHLY and FYNNEI. The CDR3 DNA is TGTGCCAGCAGTGAAGACAGGGGTGGCGAGCAGTACTTC. Translation gives CASSEDRGGEQYF.

The rearrangement joins TRBV20-1 to TRBJ2-5, with 15 nucleotides matching TRBD2. V dropped 5 bases and J dropped 11; count of bases not matched to a gene: 12. Germline CDR1 and CDR2: DFQATT and SNEGSKA (reference sequence). CDR3 length: 15 residues. The CDR3 loop is CSARTSGGADSEQYF. Written as DNA, the CDR3 is TGCAGTGCTCGGACTAGCGGGGGGGCCGACAGTGAGCAGTACTTC.

In DNA form, the CDR3 reads TGTGCCAGCAGCTTAGCGGGGGCAAACAACGAGCAGTACTTC. Amino acids: CASSLAGANNEQYF. The genes are TRBV7-9 and TRBJ2-4; D is possibly TRBD1 (6 bases). The DNA end is more similar to TRBJ2-7, so the J call may be wrong. The CDR3 totals 14 residues. Germline V lookup: CDR1 SEHNR, CDR2 FQNEAQ (reference sequence).

The gene calls are TRBV18 and TRBJ2-1, with D unresolved. The CDR3 is 15 residues long. V was cut by 4 bases and J by 1 base, with 11 bases left in between. CDR1 and CDR2 from the germline V gene are KGHSH and LQKENI. This CDR3 reads CASSLLEGSYNEQFF. CDR3 coding DNA: TGTGCCAGCTCACTCCTTGAAGGGTCCTACAATGAGCAGTTCTTC.

This chain links TRBV20-1 with TRBJ2-7; possibly TRBD2 for D (5 bases). Germline CDR1 reads DFQATT; CDR2 reads SNEGSKA (reference sequence). CDR3 length equals 15 residues. Trimming shortened V by 4 bases and J by 5 bases, and 21 bases separated the two germline ends. The DNA of the CDR3 is TGCAGTGCTACCACGGAGGACGGGGTTGTCGACGAGCAGTACTTC. It encodes CSATTEDGVVDEQYF.

This chain links TRBV7-9 with TRBJ2-3, with D unresolved. Trimming removed 2 bases from V and 2 bases from J, with 14 bases in between. Per germline, CDR1 SEHNR and CDR2 FQNEAQ (reference sequence). The CDR3 runs 16 residues. CDR3 in amino acids: CASSLNVVLSTDTQYF. CDR3 DNA: TGTGCCAGCAGCTTAAATGTGGTCCTTTCCACAGATACGCAGTATTTT.

The gene calls are TRBV27 and TRBJ1-5; the match to TRBD1 covers 8 bases. The junction had 4 bases not matched to a gene; V was cut back by 0 bases and J by 0 bases. The V gene's germline CDR1 is MNHEY and CDR2 SMNVEV (reference sequence). The CDR3 consists of 17 residues. CDR3 nucleotide sequence: TGTGCCAGCAGTTTATCCGGACAGGGAGGTAGCAATCAGCCCCAGCATTTT. Residues: CASSLSGQGGSNQPQHF.

In its sample, this clonotype was seen a few times. This chain links TRBV20-1 with TRBJ1-1, with TRBD1 matching over 10 bases. In germline, CDR1 is DFQATT, CDR2 SNEGSKA (reference sequence). The CDR3 consists of 13 residues. J lost 4 bases, V lost 5 bases, and 4 bases had no gene match. The CDR3 is CSAQTGGVTEAFF. CDR3 coding DNA: TGCAGTGCTCAGACAGGGGGCGTCACTGAAGCTTTCTTT.

This clonotype was seen a few times. This chain links TRBV10-3 with TRBJ1-2; D gene ambiguous. CDR3 length: 14 residues. Per the germline V gene, CDR1 is ENHRY and CDR2 is SYGVKD. V was trimmed by 3 bases and J by 2 bases, leaving 10 bases between them. The CDR3 reads CAISDAGSNYGYTF. In nucleotides, the CDR3 is TGTGCCATCAGTGACGCTGGCAGCAACTATGGCTACACCTTC.